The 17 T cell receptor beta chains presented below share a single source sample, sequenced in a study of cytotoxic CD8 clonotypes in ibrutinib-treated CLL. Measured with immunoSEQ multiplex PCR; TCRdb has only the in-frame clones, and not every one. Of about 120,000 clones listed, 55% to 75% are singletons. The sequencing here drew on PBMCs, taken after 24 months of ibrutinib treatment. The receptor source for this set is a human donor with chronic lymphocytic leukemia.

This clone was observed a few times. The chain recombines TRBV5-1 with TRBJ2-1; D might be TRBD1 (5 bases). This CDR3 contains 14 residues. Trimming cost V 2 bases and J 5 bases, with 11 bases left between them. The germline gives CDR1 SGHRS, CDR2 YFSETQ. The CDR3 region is CASSFPGYNNEQFF. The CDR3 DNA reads TGCGCCAGCAGCTTCCCAGGGTATAACAATGAGCAGTTCTTC.

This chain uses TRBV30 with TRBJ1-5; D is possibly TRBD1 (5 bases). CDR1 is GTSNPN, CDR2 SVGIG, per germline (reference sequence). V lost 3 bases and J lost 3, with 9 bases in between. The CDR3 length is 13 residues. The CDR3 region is CAWSRDPNQPQHF. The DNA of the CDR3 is TGTGCCTGGAGCCGGGACCCCAATCAGCCCCAGCATTTT.

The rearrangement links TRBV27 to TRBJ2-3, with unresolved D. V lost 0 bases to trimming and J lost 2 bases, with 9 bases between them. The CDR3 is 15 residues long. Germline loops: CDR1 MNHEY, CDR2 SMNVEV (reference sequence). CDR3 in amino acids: CASSLSLGNTDTQYF. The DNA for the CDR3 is TGTGCCAGCAGTTTATCGCTGGGAAACACAGATACGCAGTATTTT.

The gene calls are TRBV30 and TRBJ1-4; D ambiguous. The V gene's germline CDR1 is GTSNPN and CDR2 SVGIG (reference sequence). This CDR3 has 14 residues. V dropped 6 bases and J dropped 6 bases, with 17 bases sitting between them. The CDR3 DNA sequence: TGTGCCTGCGGCCTGGACGGCAACGATGAAAAACTGTTTTTT. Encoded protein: CACGLDGNDEKLFF.

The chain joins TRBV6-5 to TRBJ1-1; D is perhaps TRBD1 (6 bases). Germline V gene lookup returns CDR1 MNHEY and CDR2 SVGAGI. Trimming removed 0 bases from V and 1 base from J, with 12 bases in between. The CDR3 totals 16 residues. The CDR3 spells CASSYSSRGENTEAFF. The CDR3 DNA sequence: TGTGCCAGCAGTTACTCGAGCAGGGGCGAGAACACTGAAGCTTTCTTT.

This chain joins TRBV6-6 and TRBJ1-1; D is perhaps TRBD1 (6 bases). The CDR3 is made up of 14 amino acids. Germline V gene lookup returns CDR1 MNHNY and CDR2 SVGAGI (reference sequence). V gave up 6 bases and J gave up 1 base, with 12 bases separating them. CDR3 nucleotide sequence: TGTGCCAGCAGGCGGGGGCTTGGGAACACTGAAGCTTTCTTT. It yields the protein CASRRGLGNTEAFF.

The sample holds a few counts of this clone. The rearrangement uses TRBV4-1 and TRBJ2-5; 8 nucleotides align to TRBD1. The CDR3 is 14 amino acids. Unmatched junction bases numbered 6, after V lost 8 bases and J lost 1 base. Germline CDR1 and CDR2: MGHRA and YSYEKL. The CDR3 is CASRIGTGQETQYF. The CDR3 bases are TGCGCCAGCCGCATTGGGACAGGCCAAGAGACCCAGTACTTC.

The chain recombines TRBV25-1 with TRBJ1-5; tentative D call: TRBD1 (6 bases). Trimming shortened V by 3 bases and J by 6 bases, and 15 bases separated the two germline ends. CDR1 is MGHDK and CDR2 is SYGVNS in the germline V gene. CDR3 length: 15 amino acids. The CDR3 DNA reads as TGTGCCAGCAGTGAGGGAGGGGCAGGGGCTCAGCCCCAGCATTTT. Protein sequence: CASSEGGAGAQPQHF. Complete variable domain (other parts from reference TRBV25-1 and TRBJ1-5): EADIYQTPRYLVIGTGKKITLECSQTMGHDKMYWYQQDPGMELHLIHYSYGVNSTEKGDLSSESTVSRIRTEHFPLTLESARPSHTSQYLCASSEGGAGAQPQHFGDGTRLSIL.

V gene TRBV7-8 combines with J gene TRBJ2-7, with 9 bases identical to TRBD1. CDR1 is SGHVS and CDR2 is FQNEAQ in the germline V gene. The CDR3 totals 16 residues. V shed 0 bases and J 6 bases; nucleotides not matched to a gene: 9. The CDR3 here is CASSLARGTGPLEQYF. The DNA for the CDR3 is TGTGCCAGCAGCTTAGCCCGGGGGACAGGGCCCCTCGAGCAGTACTTC. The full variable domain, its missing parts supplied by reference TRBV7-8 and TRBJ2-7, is GAGVSQSPRYKVAKRGQDVALRCDPISGHVSLFWYQQALGQGPEFLTYFQNEAQLDKSGLPSDRFFAERPEGSVSTLKIQRTQQEDSAVYLCASSLARGTGPLEQYFGPGTRLTVT.

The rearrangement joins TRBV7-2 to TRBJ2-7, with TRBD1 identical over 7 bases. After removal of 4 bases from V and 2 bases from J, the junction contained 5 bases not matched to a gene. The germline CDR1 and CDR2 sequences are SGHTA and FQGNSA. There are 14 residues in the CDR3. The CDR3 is CASSSGTVTYEQYF. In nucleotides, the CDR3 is TGTGCCAGCAGCTCTGGGACAGTCACCTACGAGCAGTACTTC.

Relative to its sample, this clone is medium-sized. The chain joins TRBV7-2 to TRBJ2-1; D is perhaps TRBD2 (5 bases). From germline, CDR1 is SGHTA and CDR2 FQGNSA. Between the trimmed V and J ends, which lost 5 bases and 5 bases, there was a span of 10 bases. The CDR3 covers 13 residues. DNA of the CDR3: TGTGCCAGCAGCCGGACTGGAAACAATGAGCAGTTCTTC. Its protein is CASSRTGNNEQFF. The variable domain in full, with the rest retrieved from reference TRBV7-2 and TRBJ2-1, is GAGVSQSPSNKVTEKGKDVELRCDPISGHTALYWYRQSLGQGLEFLIYFQGNSAPDKSGLPSDRFSAERTGGSVSTLTIQRTQQEDSAVYLCASSRTGNNEQFFGPGTRLTVL.

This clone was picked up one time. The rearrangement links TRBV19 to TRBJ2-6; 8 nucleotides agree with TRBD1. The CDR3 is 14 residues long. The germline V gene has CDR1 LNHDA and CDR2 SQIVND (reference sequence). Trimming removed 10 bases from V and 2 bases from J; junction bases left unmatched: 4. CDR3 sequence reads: CATLQGAGANVLTF. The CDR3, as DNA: TGTGCCACACTACAGGGGGCTGGGGCCAACGTCCTGACTTTC.

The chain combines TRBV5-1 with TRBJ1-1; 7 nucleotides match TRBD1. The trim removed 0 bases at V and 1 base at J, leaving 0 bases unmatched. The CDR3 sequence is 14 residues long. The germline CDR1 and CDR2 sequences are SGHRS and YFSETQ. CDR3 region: CASSLAGGNTEAFF. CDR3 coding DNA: TGCGCCAGCAGCTTGGCAGGGGGGAACACTGAAGCTTTCTTT.

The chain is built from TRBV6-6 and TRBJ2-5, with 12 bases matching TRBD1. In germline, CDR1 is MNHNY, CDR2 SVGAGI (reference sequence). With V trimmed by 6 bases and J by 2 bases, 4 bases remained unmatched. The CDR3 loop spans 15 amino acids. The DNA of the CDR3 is TGTGCCAGCAGCCGGGACAGGGGGCTTCAAGAGACCCAGTACTTC. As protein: CASSRDRGLQETQYF.

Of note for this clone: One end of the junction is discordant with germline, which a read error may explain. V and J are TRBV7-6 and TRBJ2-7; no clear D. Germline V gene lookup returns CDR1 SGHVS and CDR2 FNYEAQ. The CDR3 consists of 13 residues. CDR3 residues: CASSQDRSYEQYF. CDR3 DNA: TGCGCCAGCAGCCAGGACCGCTCCTACGAGCAGTACTTC.

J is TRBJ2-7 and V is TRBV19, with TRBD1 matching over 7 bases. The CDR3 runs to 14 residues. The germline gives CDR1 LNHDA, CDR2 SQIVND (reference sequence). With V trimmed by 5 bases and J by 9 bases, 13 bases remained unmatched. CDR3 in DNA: TGTGCCAGTAGTTCCCGGGACAGAGCCGTTGGGCAGTACTTC. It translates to CASSSRDRAVGQYF.

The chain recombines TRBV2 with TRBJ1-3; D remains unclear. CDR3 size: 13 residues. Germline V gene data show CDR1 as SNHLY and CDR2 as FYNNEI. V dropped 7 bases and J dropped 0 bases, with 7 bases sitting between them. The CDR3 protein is CASKGGSGNTIYF. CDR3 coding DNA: TGTGCCAGCAAGGGCGGCTCTGGAAACACCATATATTTT.